Shown below are 28 T cell receptor beta chains from a single sample sequenced in a study of CD8 T cells in ankylosing spondylitis. MiXCR, applied by TCRdb to the 5' RACE reads, yields one record per CDR3 protein. The repertoire holds 300,000 to 400,000 distinct CDR3 sequences, with 11% as singletons. The sample consisted of blood, either unsorted or a sorted T cell fraction (not recorded which). Every receptor here comes from a female donor with ankylosing spondylitis or in good health (not recorded which).

This clonotype was found a few times. This rearrangement joins TRBV7-8 to TRBJ1-5, with D perhaps TRBD1 (6 bases). The CDR3 runs to 18 residues. CDR1 SGHVS and CDR2 FQNEAQ come from the germline V gene. Trimming left V 5 bases short and J 7 bases short, with 27 bases between. The CDR3 sequence: CASSAVVLRQASFQPQHF. The CDR3, as DNA: TGTGCCAGCAGCGCGGTGGTTTTGAGACAGGCATCTTTCCAGCCCCAGCATTTT.

Worth noting for this clonotype: A much larger clone is a single base away; this may be a read error. The chain has TRBV5-1 and TRBJ2-7, with TRBD2 identical over 13 bases. This CDR3 spans 14 amino acids. Germline CDR1 is SGHRS and CDR2 is YFSETQ. CDR3 loop: CDSSTPGLAGKQYF. CDR3 bases: TGCGACAGCAGCACTCCGGGACTAGCGGGGAAGCAGTACTTC.

In its sample, this clonotype was seen many times. J is TRBJ2-1 and V is TRBV29-1, with 8 positions matching TRBD1. Per the germline V gene, CDR1 is SQVTM and CDR2 is ANQGSEA. The CDR3 consists of 13 residues. Trimming at V came to 7 bases and at J to 3 bases, leaving 5 bases not matched to a gene. CDR3 region: CSGDRGDYNEQFF. CDR3 coding DNA: TGCAGCGGTGACAGGGGAGACTACAATGAGCAGTTCTTC.

This rearrangement joins TRBV20-1 to TRBJ2-2, with D uncertain. CDR3 length: 13 amino acids. Deletions cut 3 bases from V and 1 base from J, with 6 bases between. The V gene's germline CDR1 is DFQATT and CDR2 SNEGSKA (reference sequence). The CDR3 spells CSASVENTGELFF. CDR3 in DNA: TGCAGTGCTAGTGTGGAGAACACCGGGGAGCTGTTTTTT.

This clonotype was seen at least ten times. The CDR3 region has the DNA TGTGCCAGCAACAACAATCCGGCAGCGGGAACTAACGGGGAGCTGTTTTTT. Protein sequence: CASNNNPAAGTNGELFF. V usage is TRBV7-8 and J usage is TRBJ2-2; 7 bases agree with TRBD2. Trimming cost V 7 bases and J 7 bases; bases outside gene matches: 18. This CDR3 comprises 17 residues. Germline V gene data show CDR1 as SGHVS and CDR2 as FQNEAQ.

This clonotype has ten or more counts. This rearrangement joins TRBV28 to TRBJ2-7; D may correspond to TRBD1 or TRBD2 (5 bases each). The germline V gene encodes CDR1 MDHEN and CDR2 SYDVKM. Trimming took off 7 bases at V and 2 bases at J, with 18 bases between the two ends. The CDR3 has 15 amino acids. CDR3 protein: CASIRPKPGPYEQYF. CDR3 nucleotides: TGTGCCAGCATCAGGCCTAAACCGGGGCCCTACGAGCAGTACTTC.

This clonotype was detected only a few times. V is TRBV7-2 and J is TRBJ2-5; 7 bases match TRBD1. Germline CDR1 is SGHTA and CDR2 is FQGNSA. The junction had 14 bases not matched to a gene; V was cut back by 6 bases and J by 4 bases. The CDR3 length is 16 residues. The CDR3 region has the DNA TGTGCCAGCAGTCGAACCAAACCGGGACAGATAGAGACCCAGTACTTC. It specifies CASSRTKPGQIETQYF.

This clonotype was seen repeatedly, ten times or more. The rearrangement joins TRBV5-1 to TRBJ2-1; TRBD2 matches 8 bases. Germline trimming cut 0 bases from V and 4 bases from J; bases unmatched to any gene: 12. Germline loops: CDR1 SGHRS, CDR2 YFSETQ. This CDR3 comprises 18 residues. The CDR3 sequence is CASSLDAPGAGVYNEQFF. The CDR3 DNA reads as TGCGCCAGCAGCTTGGACGCCCCAGGAGCGGGAGTTTACAATGAGCAGTTCTTC.

Remarks on this clonotype: Since a much larger clone is just one base distant, this may be a read error. V gene TRBV20-1 combines with J gene TRBJ2-7; TRBD2 might be the D (6 bases). Germline assignment: CDR1 DFQATT and CDR2 SNEGSKA (reference sequence). This CDR3 region has 11 residues. CDR3 sequence (DNA): TGCGGTGCTAGCGAGGGTTACGAGCAGTACTTC. It encodes CGASEGYEQYF.

Concerning this clonotype: This may come from a read error, since a much larger clone is one base off. The chain couples TRBV28 to TRBJ2-7; D not resolved. This CDR3 has 17 amino acids. CDR1 is MDHEN, CDR2 SYDVKM, per germline. Trimming removed 7 bases from V and 2 bases from J, with 24 bases in between. The CDR3 protein is CASTGIVGQLGTYEQYF. CDR3 bases: TGTGCCAGCACTGGAATCGTGGGTCAGCTTGGAACCTACGAGCAGTACTTC. Full variable domain (rest looked up from reference TRBV28 and TRBJ2-7): DVKVTQSSRYLVKRTGEKVFLECVQDMDHENMFWYRQDPGLGLRLIYFSYDVKMKEKGDIPEGYSVSREKKERFSLILESASTNQTSMYLCASTGIVGQLGTYEQYFGPGTRLTVT.

This clonotype was seen many times. The J gene is TRBJ2-3, the V gene TRBV7-2; 10 bases map to TRBD2. With V trimmed by 3 bases and J by 14 bases, 11 bases remained unmatched. The CDR3 extends over 14 amino acids. Germline V gene data show CDR1 as SGHTA and CDR2 as FQGNSA. The CDR3 spells CASSFQREGDLVYF. The CDR3 coding sequence is TGTGCCAGCAGCTTCCAGCGGGAGGGCGACCTGGTGTATTTT. The full variable domain, rest sourced from reference TRBV7-2 and TRBJ2-3, is GAGVSQSPSNKVTEKGKDVELRCDPISGHTALYWYRQSLGQGLEFLIYFQGNSAPDKSGLPSDRFSAERTGGSVSTLTIQRTQQEDSAVYLCASSFQREGDLVYFGPGTRLTVL.

There are many counts of this clonotype. V is TRBV5-1 and J is TRBJ2-3, with D possibly TRBD2 on 6 matching bases. The CDR3 is 16 residues long. Deletions cut 2 bases from V and 0 bases from J, with 13 bases between. Germline CDR1 reads SGHRS; CDR2 reads YFSETQ. CDR3 bases: TGCGCCAGCAGCTTACGGGAGCGGACTAGCACAGATACGCAGTATTTT. Protein sequence: CASSLRERTSTDTQYF.

The chain uses TRBV4-1 and TRBJ2-7, with a tentative D call TRBD1 (6 bases). The CDR3 length is 15 residues. Germline CDR1 reads MGHRA; CDR2 reads YSYEKL. Trimming removed 4 bases at V and 0 bases at J, with 13 bases between. The CDR3, as DNA: TGCGCCAGCAGCCCTGGGGCAGGGGTCTCCTACGAGCAGTACTTC. It encodes CASSPGAGVSYEQYF.

This clonotype has at least ten counts. The gene calls are TRBV5-6 and TRBJ1-5; tentatively, D is TRBD1 (5 bases). Germline CDR1 and CDR2: SGHDT and YYEEEE. CDR3 length equals 15 residues. V was cut by 0 bases and J by 6 bases, with 13 bases left in between. The CDR3 coding sequence is TGTGCCAGCAGCTTGGGGTCCCTGGGGGGTCAGCCCCAGCATTTT. Its protein is CASSLGSLGGQPQHF. Using reference TRBV5-6 and TRBJ1-5 for the parts outside the CDR3, the full variable domain is DAGVTQSPTHLIKTRGQQVTLRCSPKSGHDTVSWYQQALGQGPQFIFQYYEEEERQRGNFPDRFSGHQFPNYSSELNVNALLLGDSALYLCASSLGSLGGQPQHFGDGTRLSIL.

This clonotype was counted only a few times. The chain couples TRBV28 to TRBJ2-1, with 10 positions matching TRBD2. V shed 7 bases and J 10 bases; nucleotides not matched to a gene: 10. Germline CDR1 MDHEN, CDR2 SYDVKM. CDR3 length: 14 amino acids. This CDR3 is CASKLAGGSREQFF. CDR3 in DNA: TGTGCCAGCAAATTAGCGGGAGGTTCGAGGGAGCAGTTCTTC.

This clonotype was observed at least ten times. The chain has TRBV10-3 and TRBJ2-3; TRBD2 matches at 9 bases. The V segment lost 7 bases and the J segment 4 bases; nucleotides outside the gene matches: 9. This CDR3 is built from 15 residues. The germline V gene encodes CDR1 ENHRY and CDR2 SYGVKD. CDR3 sequence: CAITAGLAGSDTQYF. For the CDR3, the DNA is TGTGCCATCACCGCTGGGCTAGCGGGGTCAGATACGCAGTATTTT.

This clonotype was observed many times. This chain joins TRBV20-1 and TRBJ1-3; TRBD1 is a possible D gene (5 bases). The CDR3 runs 14 residues. The V end lost 1 base, the J end lost 7 bases, and 14 bases lay between the germline ends. The germline gives CDR1 DFQATT, CDR2 SNEGSKA (reference sequence). The CDR3 DNA reads TGCAGTGCTAGAGGGGGCAGTCTAGAGAACACCATATATTTT. Its protein product is CSARGGSLENTIYF.

This chain uses TRBV5-1 with TRBJ2-2; D is unclear. The CDR3 is 16 residues long. The V end lost 4 bases, the J end lost 3 bases, and 16 bases lay between the germline ends. Germline lookup yields CDR1 SGHRS and CDR2 YFSETQ. CDR3 sequence (DNA): TGCGCCAGCAGCGACCTTTGGGGTGTTGACACCGGGGAGCTGTTTTTT. This sequence encodes CASSDLWGVDTGELFF.

The chain recombines TRBV19 with TRBJ1-1; no definite D call. Trimming took off 8 bases at V and 1 base at J, with 14 bases between the two ends. The germline V gene has CDR1 LNHDA and CDR2 SQIVND (reference sequence). This CDR3 is built from 14 residues. This chain's CDR3 is CASRIPRPNTEAFF. CDR3 coding DNA: TGTGCCAGTCGAATCCCCAGACCGAACACTGAAGCTTTCTTT. The whole variable domain, filled in from reference TRBV19 and TRBJ1-1, reads DGGITQSPKYLFRKEGQNVTLSCEQNLNHDAMYWYRQDPGQGLRLIYYSQIVNDFQKGDIAEGYSVSREKKESFPLTVTSAQKNPTAFYLCASRIPRPNTEAFFGQGTRLTVV.

This clonotype was observed many times. This chain uses TRBV12-3 or TRBV12-4 with TRBJ2-1, with D uncertain. V lost 7 bases and J lost 7, with 14 bases in between. The CDR3 length is 13 residues. The CDR3 coding sequence is TGTGCCAGCAAAATACGGCCTCTAAATGAGCAGTTCTTC. Protein: CASKIRPLNEQFF.

This clonotype appeared many times. This chain connects TRBV20-1 to TRBJ1-1; D perhaps matches TRBD1 (6 bases). Trimming removed 5 bases at V and 0 bases at J, with 13 bases between. This CDR3 contains 14 residues. Germline CDR1 reads DFQATT; CDR2 reads SNEGSKA (reference sequence). The CDR3 region has the DNA TGCAGTGCTCCAAAACAGGGAATGAACACTGAAGCTTTCTTT. This gives the protein CSAPKQGMNTEAFF.

V and J are TRBV29-1 and TRBJ2-7; 9 nucleotides align to TRBD1. The CDR3 loop spans 16 amino acids. V gave up 2 bases and J gave up 1 base; unmatched junction bases: 9. CDR1 is SQVTM and CDR2 is ANQGSEA in the germline V gene. The CDR3 sequence is CSVESGVGTGSYEQYF. The CDR3 DNA sequence: TGCAGCGTTGAATCGGGGGTCGGGACAGGGTCCTACGAGCAGTACTTC.

This clonotype showed up many times. The genes are TRBV7-2 and TRBJ1-4; no definite D call. The V gene lost 5 bases and the J gene lost 0 bases, with 7 bases spanning the gap. CDR1 is SGHTA and CDR2 is FQGNSA in the germline V gene. The length of the CDR3 is 14 residues. The CDR3 is CASSQSPTNEKLFF. DNA for the CDR3: TGTGCCAGCAGCCAGAGCCCAACTAATGAAAAACTGTTTTTT.

The chain employs TRBV4-3 and TRBJ1-2; D gene unclear. Between the trimmed V and J ends, which lost 0 bases and 2 bases, there was a span of 10 bases. The CDR3 consists of 15 residues. Per germline, CDR1 LGHNA and CDR2 YSLEER. In DNA form, the CDR3 reads TGCGCCAGCAGCCAAGATCGTGGACCAAACTATGGCTACACCTTC. It is translated as CASSQDRGPNYGYTF.

This clonotype showed up many times. CDR3 nucleotide sequence: TGTGCCAGCAGCCAAGAGTGGCGGACTAGCACAGATACGCAGTATTTT. It encodes CASSQEWRTSTDTQYF. The chain employs TRBV4-2 and TRBJ2-3; tentative D call: TRBD2 (5 bases). This CDR3 is 16 amino acids long. V gave up 0 bases and J gave up 0 bases, with 10 bases separating them. Germline lookup yields CDR1 LGHNA and CDR2 YNFKEQ.

This clonotype was seen only a few times. This chain connects TRBV5-1 to TRBJ2-3; tentatively, D is TRBD1 (5 bases). Per germline, CDR1 SGHRS and CDR2 YFSETQ. CDR3 length equals 15 residues. V was cut by 4 bases and J by 3 bases, with 15 bases left in between. As DNA, the CDR3 is TGCGCCAGCAGCCCGGACAAACCGAGTACAGATACGCAGTATTTT. Residues: CASSPDKPSTDTQYF. Drawing the rest from reference TRBV5-1 and TRBJ2-3, the complete variable domain is KAGVTQTPRYLIKTRGQQVTLSCSPISGHRSVSWYQQTPGQGLQFLFEYFSETQRNKGNFPGRFSGRQFSNSRSEMNVSTLELGDSALYLCASSPDKPSTDTQYFGPGTRLTVL.

Comments on this clonotype: A much larger clone sits a single nucleotide away, making a read error possible. CDR3 region: CASSQDPAGGPGYTGGLFF. The CDR3 DNA sequence: TGTGCCAGCAGCCAAGATCCAGCGGGGGGGCCTGGGTACACCGGGGGGCTGTTTTTT. The chain combines TRBV4-2 with TRBJ2-2; TRBD2 aligns across 10 bases. The CDR3 runs to 19 residues. Germline lookup yields CDR1 LGHNA and CDR2 YNFKEQ.

This clonotype appeared many times. The rearrangement links TRBV28 to TRBJ2-2, with 9 positions matching TRBD1. Trimming took 5 bases from V and 5 from J; bases not matched to a gene: 15. CDR3 length equals 18 residues. Per germline, CDR1 MDHEN and CDR2 SYDVKM. CDR3 protein: CASSPRPHRGLRTGELFF. DNA of the CDR3: TGTGCCAGCAGTCCCCGACCCCACAGGGGGCTTAGAACCGGGGAGCTGTTTTTT.